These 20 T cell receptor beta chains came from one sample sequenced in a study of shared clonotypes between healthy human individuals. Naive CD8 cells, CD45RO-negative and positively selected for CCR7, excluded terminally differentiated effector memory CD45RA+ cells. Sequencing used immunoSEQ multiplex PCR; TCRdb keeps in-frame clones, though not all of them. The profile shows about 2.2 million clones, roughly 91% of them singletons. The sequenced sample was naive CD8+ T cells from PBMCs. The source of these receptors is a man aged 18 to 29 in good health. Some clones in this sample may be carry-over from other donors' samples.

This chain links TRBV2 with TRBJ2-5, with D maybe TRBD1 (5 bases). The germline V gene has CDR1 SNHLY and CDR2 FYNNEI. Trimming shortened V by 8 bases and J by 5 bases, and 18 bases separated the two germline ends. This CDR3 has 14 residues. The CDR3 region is CASDAGILEETQYF. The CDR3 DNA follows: TGTGCCAGCGATGCAGGGATTCTGGAGGAGACCCAGTACTTC.

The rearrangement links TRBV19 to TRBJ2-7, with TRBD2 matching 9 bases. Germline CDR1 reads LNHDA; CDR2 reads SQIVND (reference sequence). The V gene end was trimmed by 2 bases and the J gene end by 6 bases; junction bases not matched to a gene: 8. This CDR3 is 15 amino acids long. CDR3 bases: TGTGCCAGTAGTATACGAGCGGGGGGCGCGGGCGAGCAGTACTTC. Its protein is CASSIRAGGAGEQYF.

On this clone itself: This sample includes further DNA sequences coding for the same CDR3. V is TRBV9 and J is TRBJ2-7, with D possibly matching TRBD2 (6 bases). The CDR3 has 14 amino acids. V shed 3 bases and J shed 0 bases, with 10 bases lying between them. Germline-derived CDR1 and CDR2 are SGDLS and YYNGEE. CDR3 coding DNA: TGTGCCAGCAGCGCGGGACTCGCCTCCTACGAGCAGTACTTC. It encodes CASSAGLASYEQYF.

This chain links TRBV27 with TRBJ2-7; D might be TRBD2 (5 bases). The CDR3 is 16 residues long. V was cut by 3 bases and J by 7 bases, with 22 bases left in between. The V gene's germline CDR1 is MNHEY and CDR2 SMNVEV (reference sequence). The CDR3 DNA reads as TGTGCCAGCAGTTTTGTCCTGGCAGAAGGACCGGGAGAGCAGTACTTC. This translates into CASSFVLAEGPGEQYF.

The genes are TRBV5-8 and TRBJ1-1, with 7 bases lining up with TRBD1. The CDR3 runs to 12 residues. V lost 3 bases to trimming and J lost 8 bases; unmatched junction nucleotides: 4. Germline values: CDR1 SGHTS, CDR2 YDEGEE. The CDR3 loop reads CASSYGQVEAFF. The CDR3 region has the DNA TGTGCCAGCAGCTACGGACAGGTCGAAGCTTTCTTT.

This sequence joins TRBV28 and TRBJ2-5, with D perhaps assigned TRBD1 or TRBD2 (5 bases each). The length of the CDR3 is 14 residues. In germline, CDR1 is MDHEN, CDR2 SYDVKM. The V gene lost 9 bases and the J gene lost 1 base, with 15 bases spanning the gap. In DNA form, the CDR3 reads TGTGCCAGAAACCGGGGACGGACCCAAGAGACCCAGTACTTC. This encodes CARNRGRTQETQYF.

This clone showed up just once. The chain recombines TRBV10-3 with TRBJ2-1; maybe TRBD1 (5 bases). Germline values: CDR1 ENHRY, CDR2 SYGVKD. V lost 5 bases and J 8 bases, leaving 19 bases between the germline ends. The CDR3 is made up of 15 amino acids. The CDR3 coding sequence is TGTGCCATCAGTCTCACAGGTGACGGCGGCGATGAGCAGTTCTTC. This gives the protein CAISLTGDGGDEQFF.

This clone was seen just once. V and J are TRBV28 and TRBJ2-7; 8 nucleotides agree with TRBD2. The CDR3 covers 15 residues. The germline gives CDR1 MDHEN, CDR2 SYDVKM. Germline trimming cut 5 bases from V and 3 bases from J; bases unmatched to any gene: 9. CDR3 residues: CASSPIYGTSYEQYF. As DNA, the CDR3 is TGTGCCAGCAGTCCCATATATGGGACTAGCTACGAGCAGTACTTC.

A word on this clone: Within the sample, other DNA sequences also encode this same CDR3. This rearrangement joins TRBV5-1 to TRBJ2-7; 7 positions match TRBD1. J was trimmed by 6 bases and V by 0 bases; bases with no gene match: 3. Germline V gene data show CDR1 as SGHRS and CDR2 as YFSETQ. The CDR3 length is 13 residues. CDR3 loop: CASSLESGGEQYF. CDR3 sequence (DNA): TGCGCCAGCAGCTTGGAATCAGGGGGCGAGCAGTACTTC.

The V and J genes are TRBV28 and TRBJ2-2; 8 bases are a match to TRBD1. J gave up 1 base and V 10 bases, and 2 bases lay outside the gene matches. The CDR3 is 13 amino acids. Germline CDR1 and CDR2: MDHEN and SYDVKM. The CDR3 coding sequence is TGTGCCAACGGACAGGGGAACACCGGGGAGCTGTTTTTT. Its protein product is CANGQGNTGELFF.

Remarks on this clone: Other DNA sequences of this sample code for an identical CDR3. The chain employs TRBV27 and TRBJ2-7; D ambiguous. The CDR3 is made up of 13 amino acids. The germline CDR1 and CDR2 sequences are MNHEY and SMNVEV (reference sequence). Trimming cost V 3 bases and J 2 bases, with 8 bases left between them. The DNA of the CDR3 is TGTGCCAGCAGTTTCGGAGTCACCTACGAGCAGTACTTC. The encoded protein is CASSFGVTYEQYF.

CDR3 DNA: TGTGCCAGCAGAAGAACCGGGACAGGGGGCGCAGAGTCCTACGAGCAGTACTTC. Amino acids: CASRRTGTGGAESYEQYF. The V call is TRBV27, the J call TRBJ2-7; 12 bases match TRBD1. V lost 6 bases to trimming and J lost 1 base; unmatched junction nucleotides: 13. Germline V gives CDR1 MNHEY, CDR2 SMNVEV (reference sequence). CDR3 size: 18 residues.

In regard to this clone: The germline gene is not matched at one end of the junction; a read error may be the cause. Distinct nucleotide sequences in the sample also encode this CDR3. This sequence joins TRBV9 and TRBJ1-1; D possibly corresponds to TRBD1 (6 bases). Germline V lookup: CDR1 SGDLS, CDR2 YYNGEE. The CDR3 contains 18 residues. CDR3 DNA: TGTGCCAGTAGCGTAGATTTCGGGGTAGACAGGCTGAACACTGAAGCTTTCTTT. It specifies CASSVDFGVDRLNTEAFF. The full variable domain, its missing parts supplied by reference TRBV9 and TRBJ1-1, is DSGVTQTPKHLITATGQRVTLRCSPRSGDLSVYWYQQSLDQGLQFLIQYYNGEERAKGNILERFSAQQFPDLHSELNLSSLELGDSALYFCASSVDFGVDRLNTEAFFGQGTRLTVV.

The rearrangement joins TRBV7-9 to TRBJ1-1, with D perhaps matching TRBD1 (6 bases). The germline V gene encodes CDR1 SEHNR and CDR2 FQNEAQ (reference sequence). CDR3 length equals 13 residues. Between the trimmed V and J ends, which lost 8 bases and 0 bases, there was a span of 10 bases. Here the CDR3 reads CASQGSMNTEAFF. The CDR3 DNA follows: TGTGCCAGCCAGGGGTCGATGAACACTGAAGCTTTCTTT.

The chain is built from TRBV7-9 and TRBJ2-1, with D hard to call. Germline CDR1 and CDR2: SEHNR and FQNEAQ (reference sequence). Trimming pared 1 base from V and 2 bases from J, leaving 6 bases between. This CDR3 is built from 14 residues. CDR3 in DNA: TGTGCCAGCAGCTTAGAGTGGCCCTACAATGAGCAGTTCTTC. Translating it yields CASSLEWPYNEQFF.

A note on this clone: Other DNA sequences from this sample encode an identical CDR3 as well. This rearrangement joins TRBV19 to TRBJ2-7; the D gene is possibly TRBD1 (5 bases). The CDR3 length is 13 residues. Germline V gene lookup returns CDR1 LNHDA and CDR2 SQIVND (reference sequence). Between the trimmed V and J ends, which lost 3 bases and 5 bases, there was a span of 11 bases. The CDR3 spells CASSIRQGDEQYF. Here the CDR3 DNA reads TGTGCCAGTAGTATCCGGCAGGGCGACGAGCAGTACTTC.

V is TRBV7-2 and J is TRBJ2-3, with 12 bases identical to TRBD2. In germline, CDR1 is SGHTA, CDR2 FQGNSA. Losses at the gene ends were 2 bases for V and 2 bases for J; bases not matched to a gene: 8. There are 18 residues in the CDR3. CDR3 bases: TGTGCCAGCAGCTTATACGGCCTAGCGGGAGGGCCCACAGATACGCAGTATTTT. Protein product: CASSLYGLAGGPTDTQYF.

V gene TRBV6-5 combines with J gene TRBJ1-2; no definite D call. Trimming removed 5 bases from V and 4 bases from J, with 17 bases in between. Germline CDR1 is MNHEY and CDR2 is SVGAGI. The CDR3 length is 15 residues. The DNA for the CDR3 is TGTGCCAGCAGTACGTTACGAGTCCTTGGCTATGGCTACACCTTC. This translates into CASSTLRVLGYGYTF.

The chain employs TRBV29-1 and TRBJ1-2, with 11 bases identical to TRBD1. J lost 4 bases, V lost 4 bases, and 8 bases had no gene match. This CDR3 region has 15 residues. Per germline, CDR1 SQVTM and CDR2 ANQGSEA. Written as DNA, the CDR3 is TGCAGCGTTGCCGGACAGGGGGCGGGAGGCTATGGCTACACCTTC. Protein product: CSVAGQGAGGYGYTF.

CDR3 sequence: CSAKGQQETQYF. The CDR3, as DNA: TGCAGCGCCAAAGGACAGCAAGAGACCCAGTACTTC. The chain couples TRBV29-1 to TRBJ2-5; TRBD1 might be the D (6 bases). Germline-derived CDR1 and CDR2 are SQVTM and ANQGSEA. The CDR3 length is 12 residues. V was trimmed by 7 bases and J by 2 bases, leaving 11 bases between them.